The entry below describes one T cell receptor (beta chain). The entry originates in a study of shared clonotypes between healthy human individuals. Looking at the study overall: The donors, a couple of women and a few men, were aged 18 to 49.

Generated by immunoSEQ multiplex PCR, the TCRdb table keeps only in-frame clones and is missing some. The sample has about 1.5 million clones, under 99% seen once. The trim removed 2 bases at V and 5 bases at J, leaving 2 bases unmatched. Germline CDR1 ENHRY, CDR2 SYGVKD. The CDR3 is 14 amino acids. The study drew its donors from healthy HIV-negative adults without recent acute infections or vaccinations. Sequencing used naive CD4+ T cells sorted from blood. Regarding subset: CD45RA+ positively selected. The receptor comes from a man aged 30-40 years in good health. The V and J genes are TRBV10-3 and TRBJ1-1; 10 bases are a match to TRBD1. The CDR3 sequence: CAISEAGQGTEAFF. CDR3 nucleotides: TGTGCCATCAGTGAGGCGGGACAGGGGACTGAAGCTTTCTTT.